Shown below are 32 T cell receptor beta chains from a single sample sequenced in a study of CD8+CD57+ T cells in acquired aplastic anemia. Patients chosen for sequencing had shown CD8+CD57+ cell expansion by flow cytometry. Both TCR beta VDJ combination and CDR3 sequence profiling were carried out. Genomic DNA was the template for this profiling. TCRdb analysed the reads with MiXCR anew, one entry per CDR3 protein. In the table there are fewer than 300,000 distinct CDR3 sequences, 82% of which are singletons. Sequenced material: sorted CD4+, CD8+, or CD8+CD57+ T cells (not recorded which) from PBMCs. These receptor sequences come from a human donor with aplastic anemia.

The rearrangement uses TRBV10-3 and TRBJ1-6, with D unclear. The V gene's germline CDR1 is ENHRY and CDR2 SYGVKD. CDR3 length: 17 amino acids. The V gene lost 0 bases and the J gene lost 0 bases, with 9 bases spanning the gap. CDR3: CAISESKESSYNSPLHF. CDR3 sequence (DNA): TGTGCCATCAGTGAGTCTAAGGAGAGCTCCTATAATTCACCCCTCCACTTT.

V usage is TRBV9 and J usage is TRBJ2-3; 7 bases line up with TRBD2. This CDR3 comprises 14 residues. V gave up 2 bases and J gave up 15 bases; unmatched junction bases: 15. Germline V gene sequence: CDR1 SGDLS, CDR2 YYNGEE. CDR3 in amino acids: CASSVTSSNEQHYF. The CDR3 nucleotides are TGTGCCAGCAGCGTGACTAGCTCGAATGAGCAGCACTATTTT.

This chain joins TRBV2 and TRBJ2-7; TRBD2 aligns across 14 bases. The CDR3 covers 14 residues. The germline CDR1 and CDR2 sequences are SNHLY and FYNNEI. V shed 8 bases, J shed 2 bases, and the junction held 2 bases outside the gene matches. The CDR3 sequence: CASVTSGRAYEQYF. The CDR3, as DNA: TGTGCCAGCGTGACTAGCGGGAGGGCCTACGAGCAGTACTTC.

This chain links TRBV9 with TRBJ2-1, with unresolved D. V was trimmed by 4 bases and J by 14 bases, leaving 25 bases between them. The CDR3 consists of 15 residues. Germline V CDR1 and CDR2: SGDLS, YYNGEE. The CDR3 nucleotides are TGTGCCAGCAGCTTAGGCCCCCACTCCTACAATGTGGAGTTCTTC. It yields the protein CASSLGPHSYNVEFF.

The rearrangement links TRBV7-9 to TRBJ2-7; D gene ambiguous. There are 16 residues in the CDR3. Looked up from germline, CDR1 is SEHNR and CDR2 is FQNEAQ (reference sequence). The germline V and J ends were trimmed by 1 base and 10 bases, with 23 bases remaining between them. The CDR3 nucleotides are TGTGCCAGCAGCTTAGACTCAACTAATGAAAAACTGTTTCAGTACGTC. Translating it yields CASSLDSTNEKLFQYV.

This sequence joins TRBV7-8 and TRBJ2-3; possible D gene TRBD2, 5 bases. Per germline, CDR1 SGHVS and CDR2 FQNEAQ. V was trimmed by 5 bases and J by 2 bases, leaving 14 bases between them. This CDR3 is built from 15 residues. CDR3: CASSQAVATTDTQYF. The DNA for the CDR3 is TGTGCCAGCAGCCAAGCGGTAGCTACCACAGATACGCAGTATTTT. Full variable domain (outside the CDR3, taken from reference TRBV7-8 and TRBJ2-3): GAGVSQSPRYKVAKRGQDVALRCDPISGHVSLFWYQQALGQGPEFLTYFQNEAQLDKSGLPSDRFFAERPEGSVSTLKIQRTQQEDSAVYLCASSQAVATTDTQYFGPGTRLTVL.

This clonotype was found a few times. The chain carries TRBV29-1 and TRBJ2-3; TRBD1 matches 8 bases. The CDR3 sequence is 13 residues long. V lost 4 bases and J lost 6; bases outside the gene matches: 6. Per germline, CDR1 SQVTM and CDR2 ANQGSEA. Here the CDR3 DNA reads TGCAGCGTTGGACAGGGGAGCGTGGATACGCAGTATTTT. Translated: CSVGQGSVDTQYF.

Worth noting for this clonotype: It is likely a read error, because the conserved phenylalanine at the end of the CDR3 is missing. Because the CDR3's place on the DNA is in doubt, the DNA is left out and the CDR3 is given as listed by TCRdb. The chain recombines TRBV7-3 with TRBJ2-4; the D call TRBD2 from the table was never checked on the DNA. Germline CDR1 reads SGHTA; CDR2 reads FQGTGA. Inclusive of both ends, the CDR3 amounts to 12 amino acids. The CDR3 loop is CASGGAGNIQKH.

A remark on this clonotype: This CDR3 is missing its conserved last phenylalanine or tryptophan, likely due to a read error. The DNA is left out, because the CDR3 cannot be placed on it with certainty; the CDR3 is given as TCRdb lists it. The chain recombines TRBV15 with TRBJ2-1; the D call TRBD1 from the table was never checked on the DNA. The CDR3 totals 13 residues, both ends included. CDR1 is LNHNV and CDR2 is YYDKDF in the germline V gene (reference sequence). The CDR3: CASSDGGIQEKYH.

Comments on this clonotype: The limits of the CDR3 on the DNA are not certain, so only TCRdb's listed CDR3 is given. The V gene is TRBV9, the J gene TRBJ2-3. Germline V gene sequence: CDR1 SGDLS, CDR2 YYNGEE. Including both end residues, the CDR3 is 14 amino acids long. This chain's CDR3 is CASSVGAGTQTFDF.

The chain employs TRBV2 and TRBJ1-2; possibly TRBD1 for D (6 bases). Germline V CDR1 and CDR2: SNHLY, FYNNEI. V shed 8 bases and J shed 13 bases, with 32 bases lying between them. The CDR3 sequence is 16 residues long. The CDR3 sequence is CASGSGGTGSQYGGTF. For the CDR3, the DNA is TGTGCCAGCGGGTCCGGGGGCACGGGCTCGCAGTATGGTGGCACCTTC.

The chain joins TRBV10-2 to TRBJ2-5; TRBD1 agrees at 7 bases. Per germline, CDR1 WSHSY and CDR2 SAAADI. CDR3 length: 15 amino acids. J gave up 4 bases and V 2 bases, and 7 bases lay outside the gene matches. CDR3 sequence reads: CASSEGDSVGETQYF. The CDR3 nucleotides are TGCGCCAGCAGTGAGGGGGACAGTGTGGGAGAGACCCAGTACTTC.

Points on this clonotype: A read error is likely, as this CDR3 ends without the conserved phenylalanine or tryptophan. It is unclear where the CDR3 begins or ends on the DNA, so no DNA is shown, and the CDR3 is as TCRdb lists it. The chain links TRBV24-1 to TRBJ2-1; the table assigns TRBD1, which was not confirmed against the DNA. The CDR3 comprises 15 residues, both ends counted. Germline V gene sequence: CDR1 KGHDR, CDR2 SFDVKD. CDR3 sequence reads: CASSFTGTGSKELSL.

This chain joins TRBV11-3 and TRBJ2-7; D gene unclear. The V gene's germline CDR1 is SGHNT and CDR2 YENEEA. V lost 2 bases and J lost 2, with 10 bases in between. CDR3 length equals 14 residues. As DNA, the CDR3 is TGTGCCAGCAGCTTACAGCTGCCAGCCTACGAGCAGTACTTC. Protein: CASSLQLPAYEQYF.

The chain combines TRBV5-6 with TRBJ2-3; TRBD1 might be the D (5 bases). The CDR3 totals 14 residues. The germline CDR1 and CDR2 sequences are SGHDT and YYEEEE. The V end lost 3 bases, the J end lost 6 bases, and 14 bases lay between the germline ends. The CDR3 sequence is CASSSWGSPDTQYF. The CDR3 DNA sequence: TGTGCCAGCAGCTCCTGGGGCAGTCCCGATACGCAGTATTTT.

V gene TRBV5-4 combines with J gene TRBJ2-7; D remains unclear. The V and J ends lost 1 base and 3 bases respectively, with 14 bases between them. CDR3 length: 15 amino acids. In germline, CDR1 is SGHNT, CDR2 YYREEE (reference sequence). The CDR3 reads CASSLSRAGCYEQYV. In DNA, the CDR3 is TGTGCCAGCAGCTTGAGTAGGGCAGGCTGCTACGAGCAGTACGTC.

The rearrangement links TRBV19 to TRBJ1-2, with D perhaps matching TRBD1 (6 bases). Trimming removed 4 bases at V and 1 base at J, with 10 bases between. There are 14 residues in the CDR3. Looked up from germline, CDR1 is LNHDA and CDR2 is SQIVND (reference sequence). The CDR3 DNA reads TGTGCCAGTAGTAGACAGGCGATTAACTATGGCTACACCTTC. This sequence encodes CASSRQAINYGYTF.

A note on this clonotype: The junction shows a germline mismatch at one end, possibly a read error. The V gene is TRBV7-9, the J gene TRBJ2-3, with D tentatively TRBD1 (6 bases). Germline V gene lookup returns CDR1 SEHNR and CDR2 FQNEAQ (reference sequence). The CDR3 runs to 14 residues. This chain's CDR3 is CASSSGRGQYTNQF. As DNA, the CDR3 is TGTGCCAGCAGCTCCGGTCGAGGACAGTATACCAATCAGTTT.

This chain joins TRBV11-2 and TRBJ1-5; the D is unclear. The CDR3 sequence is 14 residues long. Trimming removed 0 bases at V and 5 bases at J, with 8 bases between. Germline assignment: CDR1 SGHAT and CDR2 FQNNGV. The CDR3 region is CASSLEYTDQPQHF. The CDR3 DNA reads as TGTGCCAGCAGCTTAGAGTATACAGATCAGCCCCAGCATTTT.

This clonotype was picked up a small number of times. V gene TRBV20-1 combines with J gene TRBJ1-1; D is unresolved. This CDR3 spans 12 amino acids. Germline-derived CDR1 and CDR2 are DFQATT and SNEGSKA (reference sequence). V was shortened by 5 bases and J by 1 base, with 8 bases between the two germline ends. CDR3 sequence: CSAVRTNTEAFF. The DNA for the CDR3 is TGCAGTGCTGTCCGGACGAACACTGAAGCTTTCTTT.

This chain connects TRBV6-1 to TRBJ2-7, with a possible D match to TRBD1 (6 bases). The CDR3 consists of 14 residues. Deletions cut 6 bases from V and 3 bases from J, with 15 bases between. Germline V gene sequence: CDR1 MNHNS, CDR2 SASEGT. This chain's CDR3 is CASRFAGEHYEQYF. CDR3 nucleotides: TGTGCCAGCAGGTTCGCAGGGGAGCACTACGAGCAGTACTTC.

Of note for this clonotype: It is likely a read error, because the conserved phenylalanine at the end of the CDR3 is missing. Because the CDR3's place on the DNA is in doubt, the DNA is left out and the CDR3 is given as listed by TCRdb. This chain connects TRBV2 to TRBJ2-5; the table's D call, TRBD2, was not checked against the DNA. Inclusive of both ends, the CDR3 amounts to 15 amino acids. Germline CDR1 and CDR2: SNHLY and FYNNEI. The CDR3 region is CASSDGGTHEQFFGP.

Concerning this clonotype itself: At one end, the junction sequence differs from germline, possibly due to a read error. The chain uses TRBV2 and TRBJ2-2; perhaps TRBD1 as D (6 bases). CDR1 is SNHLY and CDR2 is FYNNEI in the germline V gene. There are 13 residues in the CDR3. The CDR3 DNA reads TGTGCCAGCGTGGACGGGGACACCGGTGAGCTGTTTTTT. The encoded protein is CASVDGDTGELFF.

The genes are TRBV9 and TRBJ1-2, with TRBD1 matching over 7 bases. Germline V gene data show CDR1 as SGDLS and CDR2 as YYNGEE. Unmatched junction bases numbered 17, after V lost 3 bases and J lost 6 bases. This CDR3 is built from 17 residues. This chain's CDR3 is CASSGGDRQGAVDGYTF. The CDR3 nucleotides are TGTGCCAGCAGCGGGGGGGACCGACAGGGAGCGGTTGATGGCTACACCTTC.

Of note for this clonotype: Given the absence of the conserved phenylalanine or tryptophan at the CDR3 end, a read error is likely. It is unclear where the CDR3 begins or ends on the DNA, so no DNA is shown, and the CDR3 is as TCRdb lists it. This CDR3 is CASGHGGANTQDEGPC. This sequence joins TRBV2 and TRBJ2-1; the table's D call, TRBD1, was not checked against the DNA. CDR1 SNHLY and CDR2 FYNNEI come from the germline V gene. From its first to its last residue, the CDR3 has 16 amino acids.

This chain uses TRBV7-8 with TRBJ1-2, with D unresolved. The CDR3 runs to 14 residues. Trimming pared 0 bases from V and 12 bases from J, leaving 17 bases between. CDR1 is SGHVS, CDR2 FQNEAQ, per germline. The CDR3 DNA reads TGTGCCAGCAGCTTAGCGCGAGCACACGATACGCACACCTTC. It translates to CASSLARAHDTHTF.

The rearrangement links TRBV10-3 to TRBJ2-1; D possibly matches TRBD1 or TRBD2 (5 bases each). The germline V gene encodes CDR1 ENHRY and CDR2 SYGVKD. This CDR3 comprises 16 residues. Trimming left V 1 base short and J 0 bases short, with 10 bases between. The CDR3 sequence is CAISEWGRSSYNEQFF. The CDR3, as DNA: TGTGCCATCAGTGAGTGGGGACGGAGCTCCTACAATGAGCAGTTCTTC.

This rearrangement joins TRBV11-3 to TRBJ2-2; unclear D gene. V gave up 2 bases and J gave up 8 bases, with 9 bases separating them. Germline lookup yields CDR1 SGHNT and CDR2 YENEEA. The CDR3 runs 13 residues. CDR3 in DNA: TGTGCCAGCAGCTTAAAGATGACAGGGGAGCTGTTTTTT. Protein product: CASSLKMTGELFF.

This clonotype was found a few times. The CDR3 here is CASSSRTGASSYNEQFF. As DNA, the CDR3 is TGCGCCAGCAGCTCACGGACAGGGGCGAGCTCCTACAATGAGCAGTTCTTC. The chain recombines TRBV4-1 with TRBJ2-1; 9 bases map to TRBD1. V trimming: 5 bases; J trimming: 0 bases; junction bases outside the gene matches: 8. The CDR3 is 17 amino acids. Per germline, CDR1 MGHRA and CDR2 YSYEKL.

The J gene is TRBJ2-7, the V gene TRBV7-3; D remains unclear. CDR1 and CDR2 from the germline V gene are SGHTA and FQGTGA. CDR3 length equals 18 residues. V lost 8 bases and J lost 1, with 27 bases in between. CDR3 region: CASSSHPNAVALSYEQYV. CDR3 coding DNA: TGTGCCAGCTCAAGTCATCCAAACGCCGTTGCCCTTTCCTACGAGCAGTACGTC.

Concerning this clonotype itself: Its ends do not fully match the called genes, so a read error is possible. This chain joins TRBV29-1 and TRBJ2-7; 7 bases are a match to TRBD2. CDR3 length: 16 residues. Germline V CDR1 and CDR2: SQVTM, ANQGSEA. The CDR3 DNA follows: TGCAGCGTGTCCTTGGGGAGGGACGGCGCGGGAGAGGAGCAGCACTTC. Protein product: CSVSLGRDGAGEEQHF.

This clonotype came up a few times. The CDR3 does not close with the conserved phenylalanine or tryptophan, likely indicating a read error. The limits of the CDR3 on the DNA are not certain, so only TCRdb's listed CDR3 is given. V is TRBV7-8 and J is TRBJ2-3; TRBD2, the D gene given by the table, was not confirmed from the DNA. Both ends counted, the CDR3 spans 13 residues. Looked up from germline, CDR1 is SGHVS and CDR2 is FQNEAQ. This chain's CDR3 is CASGLAGGHATQY.